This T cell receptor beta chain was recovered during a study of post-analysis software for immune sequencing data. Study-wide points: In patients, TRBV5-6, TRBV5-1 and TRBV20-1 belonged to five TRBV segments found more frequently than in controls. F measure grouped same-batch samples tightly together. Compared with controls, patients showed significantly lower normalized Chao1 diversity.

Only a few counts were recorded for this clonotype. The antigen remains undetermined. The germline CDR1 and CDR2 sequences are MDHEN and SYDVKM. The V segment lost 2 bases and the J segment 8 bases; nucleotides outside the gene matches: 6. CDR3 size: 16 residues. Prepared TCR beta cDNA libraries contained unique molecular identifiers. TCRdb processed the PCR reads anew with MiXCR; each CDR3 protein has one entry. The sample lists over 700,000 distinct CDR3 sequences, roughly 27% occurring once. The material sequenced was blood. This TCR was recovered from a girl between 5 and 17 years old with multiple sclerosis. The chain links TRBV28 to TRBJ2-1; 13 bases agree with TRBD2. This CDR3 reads CASSLNQLAGGDEQFF. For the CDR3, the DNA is TGTGCCAGCAGTTTAAACCAACTAGCGGGGGGGGATGAGCAGTTCTTC.